The rows below give T cell receptor beta chains drawn from one sample of a study of OX40 agonist ivuxolimab in advanced cancers. Sequencing was performed with immunoSEQ multiplex PCR; in TCRdb, only in-frame clones are kept and a portion is missing. The sample has around 80,000 clones; approximately 84% are singletons. The sequenced sample was CD4+ or CD8+ T cells sorted from blood, obtained in a trial of the OX40 agonist ivuxolimab. The receptors derive from an adult with an advanced solid tumor such as melanoma, head and neck, liver or kidney cancer. The conserved cysteine and the conserved F or W are not part of the CDR3 here. Fields, in order: V gene, CDR3 protein.

TRBV21-1 ASTTAERGHYGYT
TRBV11-2 ASSLVPGYVAF
TRBV28 ASSFHQRGRYTEAF
TRBV10-2 ASSGRSSGNTIY
TRBV6-4 ASSAQPLNTGELF
TRBV2 ASSLNTDTQY
TRBV6-1 ASSRTGGTEAF
TRBV6-8 ASIGQGYQPQH
TRBV5-6 ASSLELSSNEKLF
TRBV7-2 ASSLQGQTVGEAF
TRBV19 ASSPRARAAEQY
TRBV29-1 SVEGQMNTEAF
TRBV7-3 ASSPHAGSTDTQY
TRBV28 ASSTYRVNQPQH
TRBV15 ATSSQGGHYGYT
TRBV4-2 ASSQGRLAGHEDTQY
TRBV6-6 ASSSSEGLRNEQF
TRBV10-3 AIRTAGNTIY
TRBV11-3 ASSLRGSARGYNEQF
TRBV5-1 ASSYSQGTEAF
TRBV14 ASSQPGMNTEAF
TRBV4-1 ASSQGAKQGRSNQPQH
TRBV30 AWTTGGSGANVLT
TRBV28 ASNIQGSPLH
TRBV6-1 ASYKHVSNYGYT